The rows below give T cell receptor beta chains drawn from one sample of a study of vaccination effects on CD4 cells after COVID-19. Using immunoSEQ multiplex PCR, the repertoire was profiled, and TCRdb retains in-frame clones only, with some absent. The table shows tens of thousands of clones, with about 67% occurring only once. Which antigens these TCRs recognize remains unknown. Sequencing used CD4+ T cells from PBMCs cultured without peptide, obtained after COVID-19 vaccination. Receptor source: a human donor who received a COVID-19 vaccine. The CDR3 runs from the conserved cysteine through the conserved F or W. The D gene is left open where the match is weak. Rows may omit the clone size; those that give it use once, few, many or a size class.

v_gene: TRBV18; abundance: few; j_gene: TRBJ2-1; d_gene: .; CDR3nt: TGTGCCAGCTCACCGATGTGGGGCTCCTACAATGAGCAGTTCTTC; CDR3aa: CASSPMWGSYNEQFF
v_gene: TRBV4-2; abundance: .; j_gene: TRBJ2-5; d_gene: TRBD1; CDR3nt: TGTGCCAGCAGCCAAGGGTCGGGACAGGGGCAAGAGACCCAGTACTTC; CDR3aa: CASSQGSGQGQETQYF
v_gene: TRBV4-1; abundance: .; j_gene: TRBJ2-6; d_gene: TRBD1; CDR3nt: TGCGCCAGCAGCCAAGCCCCGGGACAGGGTGAGTCTGGGGCCAACGTCCTGACTTTC; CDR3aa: CASSQAPGQGESGANVLTF
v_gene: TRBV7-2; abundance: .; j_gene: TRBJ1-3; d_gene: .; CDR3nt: TGTGCCAGCAGCCCCGACAGGTTCTCTGGAAACACCATATATTTT; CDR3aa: CASSPDRFSGNTIYF
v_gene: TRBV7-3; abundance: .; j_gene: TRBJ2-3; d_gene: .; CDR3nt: TGTGCCAGCAGCTTGGGGCAGGCCGATACGCAGTATTTT; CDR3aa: CASSLGQADTQYF
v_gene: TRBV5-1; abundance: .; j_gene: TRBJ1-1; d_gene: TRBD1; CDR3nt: TGCGCCAGCAGCATCTCCACAGGGGAGCTTCGCGCTTTCTTT; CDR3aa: CASSISTGELRAFF
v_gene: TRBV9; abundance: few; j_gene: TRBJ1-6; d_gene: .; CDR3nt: TGTGCCAGCAGCGTAGGACGGCAGGGAAATTCACCCCTCCACTTT; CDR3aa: CASSVGRQGNSPLHF
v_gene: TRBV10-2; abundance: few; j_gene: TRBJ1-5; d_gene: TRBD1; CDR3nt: TGCGCCAGCAGGTCCCGGGACAGTTGGACTAGCAATCAGCCCCAGCATTTT; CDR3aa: CASRSRDSWTSNQPQHF
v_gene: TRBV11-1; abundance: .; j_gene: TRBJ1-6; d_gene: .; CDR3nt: TGTGCCAGCAGCTTACATGGTGCGTCACCCCTCCACTTT; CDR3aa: CASSLHGASPLHF
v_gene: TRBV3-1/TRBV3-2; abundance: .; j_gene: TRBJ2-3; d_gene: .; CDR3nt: TGTGCCAGCAGGCTCACTAGTGCAGATACGCAGTATTTT; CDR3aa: CASRLTSADTQYF
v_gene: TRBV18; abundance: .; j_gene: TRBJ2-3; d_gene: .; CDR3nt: TGTGCCAGCTCCCCACAGGGATACACAGATACGCAGTATTTT; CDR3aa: CASSPQGYTDTQYF
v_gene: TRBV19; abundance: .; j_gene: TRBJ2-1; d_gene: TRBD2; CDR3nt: TGTGCCAGTAGTATTTGGACTAGCGGGGGTATCTACAATGAGCAGTTCTTC; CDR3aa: CASSIWTSGGIYNEQFF
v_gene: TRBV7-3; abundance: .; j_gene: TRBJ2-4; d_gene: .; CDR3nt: TGTGCCAGCAGCTTAAATGGCCAGTCCCATCCCCAAAACATTCAGTACTTC; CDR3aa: CASSLNGQSHPQNIQYF
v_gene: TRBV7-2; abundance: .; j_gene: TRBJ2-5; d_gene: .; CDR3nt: TGTGCCAGCAGCTTAGCGGGGGGAACTGAAGAGACCCAGTACTTC; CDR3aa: CASSLAGGTEETQYF
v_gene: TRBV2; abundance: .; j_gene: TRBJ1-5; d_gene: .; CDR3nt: TGTGCCAGCAGTGAGAGATATCAGCCCCAGCATTTT; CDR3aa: CASSERYQPQHF
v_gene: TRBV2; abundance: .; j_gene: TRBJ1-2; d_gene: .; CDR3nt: TGTGCCAGCACCAGGGGCGGGGTTGGCTACACCTTC; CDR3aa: CASTRGGVGYTF
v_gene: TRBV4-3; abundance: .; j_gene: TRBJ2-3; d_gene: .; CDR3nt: TGCGCCAGCAGCCAAGAACGGTGGAATACGCAGTATTTT; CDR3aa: CASSQERWNTQYF
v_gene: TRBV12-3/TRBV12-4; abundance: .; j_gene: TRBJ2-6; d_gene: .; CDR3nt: TGTGCCAGCAGTTTAGTAGGGGCCAACGTCCTGACTTTC; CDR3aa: CASSLVGANVLTF
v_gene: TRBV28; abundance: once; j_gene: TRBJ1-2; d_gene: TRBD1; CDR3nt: TGTGCCAGCAGTACTAATATAGGACAGGGGGCCAATGGCTACACCTTC; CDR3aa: CASSTNIGQGANGYTF
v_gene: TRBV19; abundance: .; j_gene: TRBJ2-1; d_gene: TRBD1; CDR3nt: TGTGCCAGTAAGGGGACAGGGGCCGGTGAGCAGTTCTTC; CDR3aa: CASKGTGAGEQFF
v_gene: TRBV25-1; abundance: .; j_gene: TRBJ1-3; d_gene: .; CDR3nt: TGTGCCAGCAGTGAATACGGGGGTTCTGGAAACACCATATATTTT; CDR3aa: CASSEYGGSGNTIYF
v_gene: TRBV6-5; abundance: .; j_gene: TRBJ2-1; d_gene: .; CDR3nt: TGTGCCAGCACCACCCTCCGGGTGGTGGGCAATGAGCAGTTCTTC; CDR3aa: CASTTLRVVGNEQFF
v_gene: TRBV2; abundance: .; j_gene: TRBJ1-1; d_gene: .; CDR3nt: TGTGCCAGCAGTGAAGGTGGGGGAGGGGGCACTGAAGCTTTCTTT; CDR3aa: CASSEGGGGGTEAFF
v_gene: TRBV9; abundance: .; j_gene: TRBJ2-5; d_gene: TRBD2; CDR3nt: TGTGCCAGCAGCTTTAGGACTAGCGGGGGCCCTGAGGAGGAGACCCAGTACTTC; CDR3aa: CASSFRTSGGPEEETQYF
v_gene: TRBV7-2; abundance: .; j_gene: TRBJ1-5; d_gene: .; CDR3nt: TGTGCCAGCAGCTCCCGACAGCTAGATCAGCCCCAGCATTTT; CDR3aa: CASSSRQLDQPQHF
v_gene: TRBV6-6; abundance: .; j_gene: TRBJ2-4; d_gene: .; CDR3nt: TGTGCCAGCAGTTTAGACCTATACGACGTTCAGTACTTC; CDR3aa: CASSLDLYDVQYF
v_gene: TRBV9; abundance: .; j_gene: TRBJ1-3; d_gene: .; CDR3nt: TGTGCCAGCAGCCGGCTCCCGACAGTCTCTGGAAACACCATATATTTT; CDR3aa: CASSRLPTVSGNTIYF
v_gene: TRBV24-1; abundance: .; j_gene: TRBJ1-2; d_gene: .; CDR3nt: TGTGCCACGGAAGACTTGCCTAACTATGGCTACACCTTC; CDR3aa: CATEDLPNYGYTF
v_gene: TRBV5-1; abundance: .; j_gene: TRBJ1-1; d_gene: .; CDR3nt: TGCGCCAGCAGCTTGGATCCGGCCACGGTGGCTTTCTTT; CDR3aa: CASSLDPATVAFF
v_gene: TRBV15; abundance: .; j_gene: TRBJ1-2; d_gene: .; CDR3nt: TGTGCCACCAGCAGAGAGAGGGCCTCCTATGGCTACACCTTC; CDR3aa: CATSRERASYGYTF
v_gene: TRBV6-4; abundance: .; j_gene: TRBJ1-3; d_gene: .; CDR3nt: TGTGCCAGCAGTGAGCATCGGGGGGCTGCTGGAAACACCATATATTTT; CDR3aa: CASSEHRGAAGNTIYF
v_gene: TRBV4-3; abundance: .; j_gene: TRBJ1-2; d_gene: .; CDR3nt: TGCGCCAGCAGCCAAGATAGGGCAGGCTATGGCTACACCTTC; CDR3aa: CASSQDRAGYGYTF
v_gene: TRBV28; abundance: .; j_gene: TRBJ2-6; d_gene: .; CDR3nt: TGTGCCAGCAGTTTTGCCGGGGCCGGGGCCAACGTCCTGACTTTC; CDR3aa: CASSFAGAGANVLTF
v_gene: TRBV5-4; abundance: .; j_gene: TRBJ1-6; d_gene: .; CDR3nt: TGTGCCAGCAGCTTGCTACGGGAATCCCCCTATAATTCACCCCTCCACTTT; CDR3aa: CASSLLRESPYNSPLHF
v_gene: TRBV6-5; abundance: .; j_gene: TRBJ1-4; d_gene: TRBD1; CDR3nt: TGTGCCAGCAGTTTATCAGGGGGTACTAATGAAAAACTGTTTTTT; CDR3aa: CASSLSGGTNEKLFF
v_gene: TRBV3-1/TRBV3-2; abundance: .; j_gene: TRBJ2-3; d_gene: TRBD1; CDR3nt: TGTGCCAGCAGCCAATGGAGACAGGGCTTGACAGATACGCAGTATTTT; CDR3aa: CASSQWRQGLTDTQYF
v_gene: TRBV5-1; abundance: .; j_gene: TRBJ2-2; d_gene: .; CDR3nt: TGCGCCAGCAGGTGGGCAGCCTCCAACACCGGGGAGCTGTTTTTT; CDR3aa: CASRWAASNTGELFF
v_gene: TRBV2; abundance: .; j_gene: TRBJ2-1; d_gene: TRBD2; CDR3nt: TGTGCCAGCAGTGAAGGGGGACTAGCGGGGACAGAACAGTTCTTC; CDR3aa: CASSEGGLAGTEQFF
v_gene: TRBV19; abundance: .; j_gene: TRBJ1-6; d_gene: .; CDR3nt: TGTGCCAGTCTACGGACGGCGAACTATAATTCACCCCTCCACTTT; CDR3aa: CASLRTANYNSPLHF
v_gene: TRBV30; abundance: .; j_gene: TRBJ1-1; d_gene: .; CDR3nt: TGTGCCTGGACCATACAGGAAGACACTGAAGCTTTCTTT; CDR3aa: CAWTIQEDTEAFF
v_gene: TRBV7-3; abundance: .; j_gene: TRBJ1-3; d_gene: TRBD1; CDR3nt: TGTGCCAGCAGCTCGACAGGGGGCCTTGGAAACACCATATATTTT; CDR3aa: CASSSTGGLGNTIYF
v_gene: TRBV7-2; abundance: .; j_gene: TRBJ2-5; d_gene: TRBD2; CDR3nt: TGTGCCAGCAGCCCCGGGATAGGCGGGGGGGCAGAGACCCAGTACTTC; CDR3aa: CASSPGIGGGAETQYF
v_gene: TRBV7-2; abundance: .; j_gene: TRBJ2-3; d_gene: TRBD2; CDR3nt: TGTGCCAGCAGCCTCCTGACTAGCGGGGTTAGCACAGATACGCAGTATTTT; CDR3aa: CASSLLTSGVSTDTQYF
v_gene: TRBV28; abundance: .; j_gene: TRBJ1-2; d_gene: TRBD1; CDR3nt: TGTGCCAGCAGTGGACAGGCTCTTTCTATGATGGGCTCCTTC; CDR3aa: CASSGQALSMMGSF
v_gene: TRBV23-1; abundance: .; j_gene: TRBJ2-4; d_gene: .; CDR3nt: TGCGCCAGCAGTCAACATCAAGGGTCGCAAGCCAAAAACATTCAGTACTTC; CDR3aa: CASSQHQGSQAKNIQYF
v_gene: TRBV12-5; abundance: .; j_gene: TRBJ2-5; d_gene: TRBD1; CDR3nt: TGTGCTAGTGGACCGGGACAGGGGACGGGTGGAGAGACCCAGTACTTC; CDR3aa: CASGPGQGTGGETQYF
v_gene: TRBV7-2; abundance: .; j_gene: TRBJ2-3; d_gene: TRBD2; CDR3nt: TGTGCCAGCAGCCAGCAGCGGGGCGAGACAGATACGCAGTATTTT; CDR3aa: CASSQQRGETDTQYF
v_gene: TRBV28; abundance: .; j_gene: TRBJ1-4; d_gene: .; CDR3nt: TGTGCCAGCAGGAGGTCGGGGGACGACGAAAAACTGTTTTTT; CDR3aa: CASRRSGDDEKLFF
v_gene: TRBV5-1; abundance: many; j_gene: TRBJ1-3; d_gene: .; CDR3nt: TGCGCCAGCAGCTTGGTTTCCGGGGGAAACACCATATATTTT; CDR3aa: CASSLVSGGNTIYF
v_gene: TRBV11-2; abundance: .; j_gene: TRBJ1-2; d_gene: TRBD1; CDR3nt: TGTGCCAGCAGCTTAGCCACCGGGACAGAAAACTATGGCTACACCTTC; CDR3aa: CASSLATGTENYGYTF
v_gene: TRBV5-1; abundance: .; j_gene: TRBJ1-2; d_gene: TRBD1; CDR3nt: TGCGCCAGCAGCCCCTTACGCGGGACAGGGGGCGGTTATGGCTACACCTTC; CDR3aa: CASSPLRGTGGGYGYTF
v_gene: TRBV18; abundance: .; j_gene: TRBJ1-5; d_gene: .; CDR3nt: TGTGCCAGCTCACCAGCGCAGGGCCGGAATCAGCCCCAGCATTTT; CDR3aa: CASSPAQGRNQPQHF
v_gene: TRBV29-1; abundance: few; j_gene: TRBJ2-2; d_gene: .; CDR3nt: TGCAGCGTTGGCGGGAACACCGGGGAGCTGTTTTTT; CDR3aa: CSVGGNTGELFF
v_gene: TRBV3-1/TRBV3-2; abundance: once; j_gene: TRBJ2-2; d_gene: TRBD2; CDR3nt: TGTGCCAGCAGCCTGGGACTAGCGAACACCGGGGAGCTGTTTTTT; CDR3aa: CASSLGLANTGELFF
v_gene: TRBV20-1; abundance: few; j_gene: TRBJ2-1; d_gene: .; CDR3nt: TGCAGTGCTAGAAGAGATGAGCAGTTCTTC; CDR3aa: CSARRDEQFF
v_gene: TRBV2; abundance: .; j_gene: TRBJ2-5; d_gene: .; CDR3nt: TGTGCCAGCAGGACGCTAGCGTCGAACGGGGCCCAGTACTTC; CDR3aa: CASRTLASNGAQYF